This entry lists 13 T cell receptor beta chains sequenced from one sample in a study of T cell repertoires in ileal Crohn's disease. Repertoires were generated with immunoSEQ multiplex PCR, while TCRdb's copy carries only in-frame clones and drops some. The table has 4,000 or so clones, about 80% seen once; the top ten hold roughly 6.2%. The sample consisted of ileal tissue. These receptors were obtained from an adult with Crohn's disease.

The chain carries TRBV7-8 and TRBJ1-2; D is unclear. Germline-derived CDR1 and CDR2 are SGHVS and FQNEAQ. Trimming left V 2 bases short and J 4 bases short, with 8 bases between. This CDR3 is 13 amino acids long. The CDR3 loop is CASSLQQTYGYTF. DNA of the CDR3: TGTGCCAGCAGCTTACAACAGACCTATGGCTACACCTTC.

The J gene is TRBJ2-3, the V gene TRBV29-1, with a tentative D call TRBD1 (5 bases). CDR3 size: 14 residues. Trimming left V 3 bases short and J 2 bases short, with 12 bases between. Germline CDR1 reads SQVTM; CDR2 reads ANQGSEA. The CDR3 here is CSVDGQGNTDTQYF. DNA for the CDR3: TGCAGCGTTGACGGCCAGGGTAACACAGATACGCAGTATTTT.

The chain joins TRBV6-5 to TRBJ1-1; D ambiguous. CDR1 and CDR2 (germline): MNHEY, SVGAGI. This CDR3 is 13 amino acids long. V lost 6 bases to trimming and J lost 3 bases, with 11 bases between them. The CDR3: CASRRFRDTEAFF. The CDR3 coding sequence is TGTGCCAGCAGAAGATTTCGGGACACTGAAGCTTTCTTT.

The gene calls are TRBV4-1 and TRBJ1-4; D is possibly TRBD1 (6 bases). Germline V CDR1 and CDR2: MGHRA, YSYEKL. Trimming pared 4 bases from V and 6 bases from J, leaving 9 bases between. This CDR3 has 13 residues. Here the CDR3 reads CASSRGLYEKLFF. The CDR3 DNA reads as TGCGCCAGCAGCCGGGGGCTGTATGAAAAACTGTTTTTT.

The J gene is TRBJ1-5, the V gene TRBV19, with a possible D match to TRBD1 (6 bases). Trimming removed 7 bases from V and 5 bases from J, with 15 bases in between. Per germline, CDR1 LNHDA and CDR2 SQIVND (reference sequence). This CDR3 spans 14 amino acids. The CDR3 sequence: CASNSDSVYQPQHF. CDR3 nucleotide sequence: TGTGCCAGTAATTCGGACAGCGTTTATCAGCCCCAGCATTTT.

The CDR3 is CASSRSGTEAFF. The CDR3 region has the DNA TGTGCCAGCAGCAGATCCGGGACAGAAGCTTTCTTT. The rearrangement joins TRBV6-5 to TRBJ1-1, with D possibly being TRBD1 (6 bases). The germline gives CDR1 MNHEY, CDR2 SVGAGI. Between the trimmed V and J ends, which lost 6 bases and 8 bases, there was a span of 13 bases. The CDR3 extends over 12 amino acids.

In this sample, this clone turned up once. V and J are TRBV2 and TRBJ1-5; no clear D. Trimming pared 5 bases from V and 2 bases from J, leaving 13 bases between. This CDR3 comprises 15 residues. Germline V CDR1 and CDR2: SNHLY, FYNNEI. CDR3 coding DNA: TGTGCCAGCAGTTGGATCGCGGGAGGCAATCAGCCCCAGCATTTT. It yields the protein CASSWIAGGNQPQHF.

V usage is TRBV7-9 and J usage is TRBJ1-1; 9 bases are a match to TRBD1. The CDR3 is 16 amino acids. Germline V gene data show CDR1 as SEHNR and CDR2 as FQNEAQ (reference sequence). V gave up 5 bases and J gave up 3 bases; unmatched junction bases: 10. CDR3 sequence reads: CASSPGVRTGDTEAFF. CDR3 DNA sequence: TGTGCCAGCAGCCCTGGGGTTAGGACAGGGGACACTGAAGCTTTCTTT.

The CDR3 DNA follows: TGCAGCGGGAGGACAGGGGGGAGTGAAAAACTGTTTTTT. Translating it yields CSGRTGGSEKLFF. The genes are TRBV29-1 and TRBJ1-4, with TRBD1 identical over 10 bases. CDR1 is SQVTM and CDR2 is ANQGSEA in the germline V gene. V shed 7 bases and J 7 bases; nucleotides not matched to a gene: 6. The CDR3 totals 13 residues.

The V gene is TRBV19, the J gene TRBJ1-5, with 8 bases lining up with TRBD1. Germline V gene sequence: CDR1 LNHDA, CDR2 SQIVND (reference sequence). The CDR3 extends over 14 amino acids. V was pared by 4 bases and J by 7 bases, with 6 bases of the junction left unmatched. The DNA for the CDR3 is TGTGCCAGTAGTAGTTTTGGACAGGGACAGCCCCAGCATTTT. Amino acids: CASSSFGQGQPQHF.

The genes are TRBV4-1 and TRBJ2-7; D perhaps matches TRBD2 (6 bases). The CDR3 covers 16 residues. Germline CDR1 MGHRA, CDR2 YSYEKL. Trimming left V 0 bases short and J 1 base short, with 13 bases between. The DNA of the CDR3 is TGCGCCAGCAGCCAAGAAGGGGCGGCGGGATCCTACGAGCAGTACTTC. Protein product: CASSQEGAAGSYEQYF.

The chain joins TRBV5-1 to TRBJ2-3; 10 bases line up with TRBD2. The CDR3 consists of 16 residues. V gave up 0 bases and J gave up 5 bases; unmatched junction bases: 6. The germline gives CDR1 SGHRS, CDR2 YFSETQ. CDR3 residues: CASSLGLAGGVDTQYF. The CDR3 bases are TGCGCCAGCAGCTTGGGCTTAGCGGGGGGAGTAGATACGCAGTATTTT.

This clone turned up a few times. The J gene is TRBJ1-5, the V gene TRBV28; 8 bases align to TRBD1. Trimming cost V 2 bases and J 6 bases; bases outside gene matches: 3. Per the germline V gene, CDR1 is MDHEN and CDR2 is SYDVKM. The CDR3 sequence is 14 residues long. CDR3 sequence reads: CASSLQGATQPQHF. CDR3 bases: TGTGCCAGCAGTTTACAGGGGGCGACTCAGCCCCAGCATTTT. The full variable domain, completed using reference TRBV28 and TRBJ1-5, is DVKVTQSSRYLVKRTGEKVFLECVQDMDHENMFWYRQDPGLGLRLIYFSYDVKMKEKGDIPEGYSVSREKKERFSLILESASTNQTSMYLCASSLQGATQPQHFGDGTRLSIL.